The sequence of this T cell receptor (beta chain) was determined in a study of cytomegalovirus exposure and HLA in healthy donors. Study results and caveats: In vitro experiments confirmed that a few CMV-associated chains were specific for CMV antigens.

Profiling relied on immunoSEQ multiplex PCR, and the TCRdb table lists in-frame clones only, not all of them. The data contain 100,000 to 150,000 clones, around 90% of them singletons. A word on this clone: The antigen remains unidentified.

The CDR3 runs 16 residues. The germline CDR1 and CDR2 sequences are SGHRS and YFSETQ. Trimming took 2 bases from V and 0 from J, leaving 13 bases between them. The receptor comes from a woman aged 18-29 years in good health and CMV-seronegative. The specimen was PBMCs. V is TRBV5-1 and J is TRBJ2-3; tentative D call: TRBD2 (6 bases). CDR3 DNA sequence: TGCGCCAGCAGCTTATCCGGGGGTACTAGCACAGATACGCAGTATTTT. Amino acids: CASSLSGGTSTDTQYF.